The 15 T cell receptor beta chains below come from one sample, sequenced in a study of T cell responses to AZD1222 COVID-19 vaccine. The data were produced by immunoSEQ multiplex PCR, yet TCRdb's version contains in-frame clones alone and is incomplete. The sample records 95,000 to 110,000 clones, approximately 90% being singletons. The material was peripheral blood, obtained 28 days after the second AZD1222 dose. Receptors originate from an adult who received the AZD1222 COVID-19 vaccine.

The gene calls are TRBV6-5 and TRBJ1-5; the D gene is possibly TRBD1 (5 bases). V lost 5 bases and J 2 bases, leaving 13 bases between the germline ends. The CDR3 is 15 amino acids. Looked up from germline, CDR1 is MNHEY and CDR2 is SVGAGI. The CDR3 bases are TGTGCCAGCAGTAATTTAAGGGGAGGCAATCAGCCCCAGCATTTT. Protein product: CASSNLRGGNQPQHF.

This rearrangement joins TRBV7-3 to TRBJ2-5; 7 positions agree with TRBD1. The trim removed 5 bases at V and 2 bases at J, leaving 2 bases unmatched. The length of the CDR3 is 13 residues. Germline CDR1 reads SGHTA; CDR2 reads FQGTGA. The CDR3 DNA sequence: TGTGCCAGCAGCAGGGACAGTCAAGAGACCCAGTACTTC. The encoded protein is CASSRDSQETQYF.

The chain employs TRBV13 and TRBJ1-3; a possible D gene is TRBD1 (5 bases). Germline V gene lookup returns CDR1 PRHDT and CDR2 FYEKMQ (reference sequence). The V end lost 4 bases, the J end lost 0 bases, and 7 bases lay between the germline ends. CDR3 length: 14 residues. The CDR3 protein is CASSSDISGNTIYF. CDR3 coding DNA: TGTGCCAGCAGCTCGGACATCTCTGGAAACACCATATATTTT.

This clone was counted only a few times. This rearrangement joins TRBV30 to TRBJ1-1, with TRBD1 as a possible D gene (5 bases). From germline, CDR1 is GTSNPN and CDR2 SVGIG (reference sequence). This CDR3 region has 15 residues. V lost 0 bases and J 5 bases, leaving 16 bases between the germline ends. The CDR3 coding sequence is TGTGCCTGGAGTGTACGAGGCAGGGAGGTGACTGAAGCTTTCTTT. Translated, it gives CAWSVRGREVTEAFF.

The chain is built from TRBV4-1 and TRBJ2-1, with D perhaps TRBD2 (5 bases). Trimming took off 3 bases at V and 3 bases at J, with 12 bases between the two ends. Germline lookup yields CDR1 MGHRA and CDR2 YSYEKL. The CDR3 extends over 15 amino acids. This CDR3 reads CASSQDLGIYNEQFF. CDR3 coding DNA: TGCGCCAGCAGCCAGGACCTCGGGATCTACAATGAGCAGTTCTTC.

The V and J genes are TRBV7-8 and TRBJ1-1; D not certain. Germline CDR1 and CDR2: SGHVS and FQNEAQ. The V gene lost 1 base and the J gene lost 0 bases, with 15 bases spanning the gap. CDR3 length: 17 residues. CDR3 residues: CASSLVFGGKMNTEAFF. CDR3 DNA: TGTGCCAGCAGCTTAGTATTTGGCGGCAAAATGAACACTGAAGCTTTCTTT.

CDR3 protein: CATREVPGELFF. CDR3 DNA: TGTGCCACCCGCGAGGTCCCCGGGGAGCTGTTTTTT. This chain connects TRBV19 to TRBJ2-2; D not certain. Trimming cost V 10 bases and J 6 bases, with 12 bases left between them. Per germline, CDR1 LNHDA and CDR2 SQIVND (reference sequence). CDR3 length equals 12 residues.

The CDR3 DNA sequence: TGTGCCAGCAGCTCCGGAGACGCGGGGCCCACAGATACGCAGTATTTT. It specifies CASSSGDAGPTDTQYF. This chain links TRBV7-6 with TRBJ2-3; a possible D gene is TRBD2 (6 bases). Germline loops: CDR1 SGHVS, CDR2 FNYEAQ. This CDR3 is 16 amino acids long. Trimming removed 4 bases from V and 2 bases from J, with 16 bases in between.

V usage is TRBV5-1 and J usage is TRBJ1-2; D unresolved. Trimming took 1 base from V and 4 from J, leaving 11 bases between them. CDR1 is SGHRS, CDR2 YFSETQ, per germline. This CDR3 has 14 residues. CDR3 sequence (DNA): TGCGCCAGCAGCTTGATAGAGGGTGGCTATGGCTACACCTTC. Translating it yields CASSLIEGGYGYTF.

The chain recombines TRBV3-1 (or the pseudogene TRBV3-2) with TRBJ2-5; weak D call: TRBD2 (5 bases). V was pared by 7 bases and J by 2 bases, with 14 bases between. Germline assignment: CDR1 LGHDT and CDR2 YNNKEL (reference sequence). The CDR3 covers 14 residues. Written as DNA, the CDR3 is TGTGCCAGCAACCGAAAAGCGGAACAAGAGACCCAGTACTTC. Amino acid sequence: CASNRKAEQETQYF.

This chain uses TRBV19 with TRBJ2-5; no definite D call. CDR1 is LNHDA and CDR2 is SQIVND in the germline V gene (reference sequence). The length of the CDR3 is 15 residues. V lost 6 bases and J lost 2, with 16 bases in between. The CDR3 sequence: CASSPLVGFQETQYF. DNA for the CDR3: TGTGCCAGTAGCCCTCTCGTCGGGTTTCAAGAGACCCAGTACTTC.

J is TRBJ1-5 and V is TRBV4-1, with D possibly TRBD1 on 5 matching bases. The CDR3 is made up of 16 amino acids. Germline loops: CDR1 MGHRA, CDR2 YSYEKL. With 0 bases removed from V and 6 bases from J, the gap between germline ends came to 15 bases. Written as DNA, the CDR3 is TGCGCCAGCAGCCAAGATTTATCGGGGGTGAGTCAGCCCCAGCATTTT. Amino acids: CASSQDLSGVSQPQHF.

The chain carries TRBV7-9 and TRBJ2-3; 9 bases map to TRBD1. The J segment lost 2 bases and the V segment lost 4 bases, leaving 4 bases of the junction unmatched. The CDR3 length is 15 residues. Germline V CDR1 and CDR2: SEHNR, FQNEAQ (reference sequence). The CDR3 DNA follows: TGTGCCAGCAGCTACCGGGACAGGGTCACAGATACGCAGTATTTT. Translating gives CASSYRDRVTDTQYF.

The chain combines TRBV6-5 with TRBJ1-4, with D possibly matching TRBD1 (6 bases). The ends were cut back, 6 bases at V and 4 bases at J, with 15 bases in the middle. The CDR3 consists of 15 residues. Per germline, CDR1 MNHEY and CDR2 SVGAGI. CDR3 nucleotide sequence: TGTGCCAGCAGCCCCCGAGGGGGTTATAATGAAAAACTGTTTTTT. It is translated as CASSPRGGYNEKLFF.

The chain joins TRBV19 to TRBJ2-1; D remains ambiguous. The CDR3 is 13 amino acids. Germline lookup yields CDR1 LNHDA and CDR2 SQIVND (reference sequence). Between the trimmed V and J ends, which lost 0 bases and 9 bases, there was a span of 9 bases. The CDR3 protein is CASSIEVWGEQFF. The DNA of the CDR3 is TGTGCCAGTAGTATAGAAGTCTGGGGTGAGCAGTTCTTC.